This T cell receptor (beta chain) emerged from a study of glioma-infiltrating T cells. Amplification of TCR alpha and beta CDR3 regions from RNA used iRepertoire nested multiplex PCR. TCRdb passed the multiplex PCR reads through MiXCR, listing each CDR3 protein once. The sample shows about 130,000 distinct CDR3 sequences, around 25% of them seen only once. The CDR3 is 15 residues long. With 0 bases removed from V and 8 bases from J, the gap between germline ends came to 14 bases. Germline V gene lookup returns CDR1 SGHVS and CDR2 FQNEAQ. The chain employs TRBV7-8 and TRBJ2-1, with D possibly TRBD2 on 5 matching bases. This TCR was recovered from a human donor with low-grade glioma or glioblastoma, undergoing nonglioma brain surgery, or in good health (not recorded which). Sequences were obtained from glioma tissue, nonneoplastic brain tissue, or PBMCs (not recorded which). CDR3 sequence reads: CASSLASLGGYEQFF. The CDR3 nucleotides read TGTGCCAGCAGCTTAGCCAGTCTCGGAGGTTATGAGCAGTTCTTC. Filled out from reference TRBV7-8 and TRBJ2-1, the complete variable domain reads GAGVSQSPRYKVAKRGQDVALRCDPISGHVSLFWYQQALGQGPEFLTYFQNEAQLDKSGLPSDRFFAERPEGSVSTLKIQRTQQEDSAVYLCASSLASLGGYEQFFGPGTRLTVL.